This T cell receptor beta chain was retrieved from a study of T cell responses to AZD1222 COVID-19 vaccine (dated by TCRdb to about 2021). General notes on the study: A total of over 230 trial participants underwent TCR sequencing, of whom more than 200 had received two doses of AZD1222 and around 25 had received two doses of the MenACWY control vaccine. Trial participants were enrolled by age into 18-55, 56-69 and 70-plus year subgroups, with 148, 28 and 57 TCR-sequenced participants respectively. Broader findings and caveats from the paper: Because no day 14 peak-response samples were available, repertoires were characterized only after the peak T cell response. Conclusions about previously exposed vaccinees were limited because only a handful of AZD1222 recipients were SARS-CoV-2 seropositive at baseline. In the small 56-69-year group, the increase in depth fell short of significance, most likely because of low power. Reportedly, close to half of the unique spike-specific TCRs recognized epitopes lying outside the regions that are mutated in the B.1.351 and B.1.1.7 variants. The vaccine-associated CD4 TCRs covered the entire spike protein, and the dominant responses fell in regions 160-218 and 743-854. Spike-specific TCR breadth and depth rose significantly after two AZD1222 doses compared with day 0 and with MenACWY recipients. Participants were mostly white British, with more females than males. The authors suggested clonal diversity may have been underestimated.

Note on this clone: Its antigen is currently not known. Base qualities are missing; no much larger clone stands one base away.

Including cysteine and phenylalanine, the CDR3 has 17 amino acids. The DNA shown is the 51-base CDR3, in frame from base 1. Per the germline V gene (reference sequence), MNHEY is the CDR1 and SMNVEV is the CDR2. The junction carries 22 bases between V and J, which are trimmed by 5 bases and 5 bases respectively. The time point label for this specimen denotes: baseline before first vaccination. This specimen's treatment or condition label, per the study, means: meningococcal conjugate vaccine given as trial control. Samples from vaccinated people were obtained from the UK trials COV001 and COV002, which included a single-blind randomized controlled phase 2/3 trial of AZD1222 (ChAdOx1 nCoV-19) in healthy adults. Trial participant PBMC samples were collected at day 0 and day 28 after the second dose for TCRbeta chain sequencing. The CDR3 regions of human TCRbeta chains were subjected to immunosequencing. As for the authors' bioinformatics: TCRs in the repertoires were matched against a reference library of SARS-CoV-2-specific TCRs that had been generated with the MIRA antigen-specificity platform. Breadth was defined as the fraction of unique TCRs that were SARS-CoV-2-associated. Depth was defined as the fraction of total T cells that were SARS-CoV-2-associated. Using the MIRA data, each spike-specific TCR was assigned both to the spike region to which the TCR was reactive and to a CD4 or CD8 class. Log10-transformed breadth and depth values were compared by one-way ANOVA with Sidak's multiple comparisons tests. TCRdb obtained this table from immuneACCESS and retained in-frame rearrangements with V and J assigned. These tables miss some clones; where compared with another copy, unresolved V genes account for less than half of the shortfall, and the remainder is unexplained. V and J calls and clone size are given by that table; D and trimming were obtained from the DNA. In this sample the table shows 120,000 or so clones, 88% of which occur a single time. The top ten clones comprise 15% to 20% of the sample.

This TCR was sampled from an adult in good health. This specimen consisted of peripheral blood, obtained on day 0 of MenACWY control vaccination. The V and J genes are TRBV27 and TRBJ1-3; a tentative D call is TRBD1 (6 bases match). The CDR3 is CASSTPPGTPGRNTIYF. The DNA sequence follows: TGTGCCAGCAGTACCCCGCCCGGGACACCGGGTCGAAACACCATATATTTT.